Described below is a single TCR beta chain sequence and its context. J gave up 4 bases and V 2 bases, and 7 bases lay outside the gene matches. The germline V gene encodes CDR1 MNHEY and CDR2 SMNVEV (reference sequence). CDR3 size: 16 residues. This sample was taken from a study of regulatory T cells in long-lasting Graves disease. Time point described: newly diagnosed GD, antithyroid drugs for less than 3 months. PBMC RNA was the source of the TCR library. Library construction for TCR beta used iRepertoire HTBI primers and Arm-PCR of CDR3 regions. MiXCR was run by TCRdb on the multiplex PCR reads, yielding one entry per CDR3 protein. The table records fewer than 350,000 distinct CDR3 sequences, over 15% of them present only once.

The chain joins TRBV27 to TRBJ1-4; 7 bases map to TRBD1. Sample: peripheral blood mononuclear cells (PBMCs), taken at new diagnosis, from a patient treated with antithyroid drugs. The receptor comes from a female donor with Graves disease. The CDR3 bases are TGTGCCAGCAGTTTAGGAAGGGGGCAGGGTAATGAAAAACTGTTTTTT. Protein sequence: CASSLGRGQGNEKLFF.